This T cell receptor (beta chain) was documented in a study of T-cell reconstitution after alpha-beta-depleted transplantation in children. Unique molecular identifiers were built into the TCRbeta library. From the PCR reads, TCRdb called clonotypes with MiXCR, one entry per CDR3 protein. The sample carries around 960,000 distinct CDR3 sequences, roughly 31% recorded once. CDR3 size: 14 residues. CDR1 and CDR2 (germline): KGHSH, LQKENI. Trimming took 2 bases from V and 5 from J, leaving 12 bases between them. Details on this clonotype: The final CDR3 position lacks the conserved phenylalanine or tryptophan, pointing to a likely read error.

The genes are TRBV18 and TRBJ1-1; tentatively, D is TRBD1 (5 bases). The origin of this receptor is a boy in the first two years of life who had a stem cell transplant for SCID, so the T cells may come from the graft donor. Here the sequenced sample was PBMCs, mostly from graft donor cells, taken 360 days after TCRalphabeta/CD19-depleted stem cell transplant. CDR3 in DNA: TGTGCCAGCTCACCAAATGCAGGGACTACTGAAGCTTTCTAT. Protein sequence: CASSPNAGTTEAFY.